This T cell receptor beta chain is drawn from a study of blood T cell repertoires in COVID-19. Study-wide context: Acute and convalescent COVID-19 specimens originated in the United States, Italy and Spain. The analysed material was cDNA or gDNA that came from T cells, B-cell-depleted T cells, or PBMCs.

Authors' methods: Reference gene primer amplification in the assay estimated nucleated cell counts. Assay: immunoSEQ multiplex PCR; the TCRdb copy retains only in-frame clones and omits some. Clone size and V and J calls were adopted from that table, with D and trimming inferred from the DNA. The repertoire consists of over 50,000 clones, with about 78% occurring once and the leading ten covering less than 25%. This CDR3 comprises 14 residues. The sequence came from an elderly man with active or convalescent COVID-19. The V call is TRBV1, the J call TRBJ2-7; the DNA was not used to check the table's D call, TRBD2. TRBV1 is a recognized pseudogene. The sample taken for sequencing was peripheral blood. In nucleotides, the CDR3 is TGCACCAGCAGCCAAGAGGTATGGGGGGACGAGCAGTACTTC. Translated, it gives CTSSQEVWGDEQYF.